The 6 T cell receptor beta chains given below trace back to one sample, sequenced in a study of response to subunit inactivated influenza vaccine. TCRdb itself ran the RT-PCR reads through MiXCR, one entry per CDR3 protein. The sample includes fewer than 650,000 distinct CDR3 sequences, 10% to 15% of them seen just once. Specimen: PBMCs from blood, collected roughly 6 weeks after vaccination. The receptor source for this set is a man aged 50-60 years who received an inactivated influenza vaccine.

About this clonotype itself: Given a much more abundant clone one base away, this may be a read error. The chain carries TRBV2 and TRBJ2-7; tentatively, D is TRBD2 (6 bases). The CDR3 has 16 residues. V lost 6 bases and J 3 bases, leaving 21 bases between the germline ends. Germline V gives CDR1 SNHLY, CDR2 FYNNEI. In nucleotides, the CDR3 is TGTGCCAGCAGCGAACTACCCGGGACTGGGGACTACGAGCAGTACTTC. Translation gives CASSELPGTGDYEQYF.

This clonotype was seen a few times. The gene calls are TRBV13 and TRBJ2-7; no reliable D call. Trimming took off 5 bases at V and 5 bases at J, with 7 bases between the two ends. There are 11 residues in the CDR3. Germline V gives CDR1 PRHDT, CDR2 FYEKMQ (reference sequence). The CDR3 nucleotides are TGTGCCAGCAGCGCAGCCAACGAGCAGTACTTC. Translating gives CASSAANEQYF.

The genes are TRBV5-1 and TRBJ2-1; 12 bases are shared with TRBD2. Germline CDR1 reads SGHRS; CDR2 reads YFSETQ. CDR3 length: 18 amino acids. V trimming: 4 bases; J trimming: 3 bases; junction bases outside the gene matches: 11. The CDR3 protein is CASSPGVTSGSIYNEQFF. The CDR3, as DNA: TGCGCCAGCAGCCCGGGGGTGACTAGCGGGAGTATCTACAATGAGCAGTTCTTC.

The chain has TRBV15 and TRBJ1-1, with D uncertain. Germline-derived CDR1 and CDR2 are LNHNV and YYDKDF (reference sequence). This CDR3 has 14 residues. V was pared by 1 base and J by 0 bases, with 6 bases between. The chain's CDR3 is CATSRGNMNTEAFF. In nucleotides, the CDR3 is TGTGCCACCAGCAGAGGCAACATGAACACTGAAGCTTTCTTT.

This clonotype turned up a few times. The chain has TRBV4-3 and TRBJ2-3; D ambiguous. CDR3 size: 15 residues. Germline V CDR1 and CDR2: LGHNA, YSLEER. The V end was cut by 0 bases, the J end by 6 bases, with 13 bases between. The CDR3 bases are TGCGCCAGCAGCCAAGAGGTCGGCCGCTGGGATACGCAGTATTTT. Amino acids: CASSQEVGRWDTQYF.

The gene calls are TRBV20-1 and TRBJ2-5; 13 positions match TRBD2. Germline CDR1 is DFQATT and CDR2 is SNEGSKA (reference sequence). J lost 2 bases, V lost 1 base, and 1 base had no gene match. The CDR3 is 15 residues long. This CDR3 reads CSARGTSGGQETQYF. The CDR3 DNA sequence: TGCAGTGCTAGAGGGACTAGCGGGGGTCAAGAGACCCAGTACTTC.